This T cell receptor beta chain was captured by sequencing in a study of blood T cell repertoires in COVID-19. Measured with immunoSEQ multiplex PCR; TCRdb has only the in-frame clones, and not every one. The sample consists of just under 350,000 clones, approximately 90% of them appearing once. The length of the CDR3 is 15 residues. J lost 10 bases, V lost 7 bases, and 11 bases had no gene match. The V gene's germline CDR1 is LNHDA and CDR2 SQIVND (reference sequence). The gene calls are TRBV19 and TRBJ1-6; TRBD1 aligns across 9 bases. The clonotype originates from a woman between 18 and 29 years old who had recovered from COVID-19. The sample was peripheral blood. The CDR3 sequence: CASTLGGQGGSPLHF. CDR3 nucleotides: TGTGCCAGTACCCTGGGGGGACAGGGCGGCTCACCCCTCCACTTT. Combining the CDR3 with reference TRBV19 and TRBJ1-6 gives the whole variable domain DGGITQSPKYLFRKEGQNVTLSCEQNLNHDAMYWYRQDPGQGLRLIYYSQIVNDFQKGDIAEGYSVSREKKESFPLTVTSAQKNPTAFYLCASTLGGQGGSPLHFGNGTRLTVT.